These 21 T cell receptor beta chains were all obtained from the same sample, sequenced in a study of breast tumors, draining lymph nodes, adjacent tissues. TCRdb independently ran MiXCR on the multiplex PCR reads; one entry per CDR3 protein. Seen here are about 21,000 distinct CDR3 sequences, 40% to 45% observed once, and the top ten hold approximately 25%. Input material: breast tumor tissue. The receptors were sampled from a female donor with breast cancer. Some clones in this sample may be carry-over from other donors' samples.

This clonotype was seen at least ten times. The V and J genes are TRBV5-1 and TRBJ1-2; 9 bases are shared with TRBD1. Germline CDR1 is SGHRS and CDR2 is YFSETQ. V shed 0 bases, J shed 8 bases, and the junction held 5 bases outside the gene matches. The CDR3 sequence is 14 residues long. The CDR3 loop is CASSLARTGEGYTF. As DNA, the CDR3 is TGCGCCAGCAGCTTGGCCCGGACAGGGGAAGGCTACACCTTC.

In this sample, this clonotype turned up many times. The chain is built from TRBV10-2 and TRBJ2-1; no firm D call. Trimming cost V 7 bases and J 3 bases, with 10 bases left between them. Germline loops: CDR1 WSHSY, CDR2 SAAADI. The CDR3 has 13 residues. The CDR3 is CASTRQDYNEQFF. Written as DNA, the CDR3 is TGCGCCAGCACGAGACAAGACTACAATGAGCAGTTCTTC.

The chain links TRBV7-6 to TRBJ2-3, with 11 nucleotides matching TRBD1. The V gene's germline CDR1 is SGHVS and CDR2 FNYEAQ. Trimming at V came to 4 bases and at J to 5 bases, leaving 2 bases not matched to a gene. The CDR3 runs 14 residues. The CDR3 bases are TGTGCCAGCAGCTCGGGACAGGGGGTAGATACGCAGTATTTT. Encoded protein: CASSSGQGVDTQYF.

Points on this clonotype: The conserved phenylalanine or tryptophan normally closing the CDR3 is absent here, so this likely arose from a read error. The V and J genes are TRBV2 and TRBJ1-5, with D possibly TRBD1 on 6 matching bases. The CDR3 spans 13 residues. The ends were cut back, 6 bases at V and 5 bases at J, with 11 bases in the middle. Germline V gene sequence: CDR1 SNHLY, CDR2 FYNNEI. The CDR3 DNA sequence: TGTGCCAGCAGGACAGGAACAGATCAGCCCCAGCATATT. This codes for CASRTGTDQPQHI.

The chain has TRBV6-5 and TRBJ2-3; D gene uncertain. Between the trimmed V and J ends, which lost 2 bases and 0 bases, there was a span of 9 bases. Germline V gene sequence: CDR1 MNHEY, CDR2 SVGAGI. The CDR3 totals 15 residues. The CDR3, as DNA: TGTGCCAGCAGTTACGCGGCGGCTAGCACAGATACGCAGTATTTT. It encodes CASSYAAASTDTQYF.

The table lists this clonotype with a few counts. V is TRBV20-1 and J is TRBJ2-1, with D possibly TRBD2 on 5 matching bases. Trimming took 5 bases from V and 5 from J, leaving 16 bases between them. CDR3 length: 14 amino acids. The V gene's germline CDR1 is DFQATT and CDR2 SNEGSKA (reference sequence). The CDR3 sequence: CSAPIGSEHNEQFF. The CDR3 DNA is TGCAGTGCTCCTATTGGGAGCGAGCACAATGAGCAGTTCTTC.

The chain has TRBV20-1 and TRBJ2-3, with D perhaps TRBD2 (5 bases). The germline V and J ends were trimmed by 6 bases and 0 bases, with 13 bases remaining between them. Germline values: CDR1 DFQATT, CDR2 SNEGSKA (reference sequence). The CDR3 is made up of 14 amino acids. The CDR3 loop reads CSASRESSTDTQYF. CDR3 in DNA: TGCAGTGCCTCCCGGGAATCTAGCACAGATACGCAGTATTTT.

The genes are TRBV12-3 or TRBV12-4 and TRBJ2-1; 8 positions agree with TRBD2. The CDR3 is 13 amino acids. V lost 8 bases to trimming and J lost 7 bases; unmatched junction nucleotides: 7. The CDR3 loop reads CASLGGGRNEQFF. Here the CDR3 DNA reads TGTGCCAGCCTAGGCGGGGGGCGTAATGAGCAGTTCTTC.

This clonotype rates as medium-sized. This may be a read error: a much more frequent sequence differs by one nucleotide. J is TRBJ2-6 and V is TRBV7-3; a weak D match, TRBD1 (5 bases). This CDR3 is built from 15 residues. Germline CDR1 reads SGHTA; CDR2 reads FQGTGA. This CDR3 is CASRDGSSGANVLPF. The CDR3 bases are TGTGCCAGCAGGGACGGCAGCTCTGGGGCCAACGTCCTGCCTTTC.

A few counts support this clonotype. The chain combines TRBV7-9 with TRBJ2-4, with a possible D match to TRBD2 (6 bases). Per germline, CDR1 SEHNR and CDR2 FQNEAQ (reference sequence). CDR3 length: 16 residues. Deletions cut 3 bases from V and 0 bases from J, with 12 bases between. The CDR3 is CASSFGGVQAKNIQYF. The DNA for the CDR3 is TGTGCCAGCAGCTTTGGAGGGGTACAAGCCAAAAACATTCAGTACTTC.

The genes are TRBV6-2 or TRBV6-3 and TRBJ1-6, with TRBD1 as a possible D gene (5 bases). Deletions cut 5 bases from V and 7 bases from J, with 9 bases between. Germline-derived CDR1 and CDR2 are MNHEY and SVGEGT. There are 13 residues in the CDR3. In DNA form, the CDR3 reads TGTGCCAGCAGTAAACAGGAAAATTCACCCCTCCACTTT. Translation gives CASSKQENSPLHF.

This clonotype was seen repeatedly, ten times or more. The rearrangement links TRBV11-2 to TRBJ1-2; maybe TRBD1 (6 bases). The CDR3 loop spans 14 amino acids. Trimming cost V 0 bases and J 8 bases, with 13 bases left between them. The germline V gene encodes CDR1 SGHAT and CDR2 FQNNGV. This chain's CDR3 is CASSLEGGIGGYTF. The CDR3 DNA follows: TGTGCCAGCAGCTTAGAAGGGGGGATAGGGGGCTACACCTTC.

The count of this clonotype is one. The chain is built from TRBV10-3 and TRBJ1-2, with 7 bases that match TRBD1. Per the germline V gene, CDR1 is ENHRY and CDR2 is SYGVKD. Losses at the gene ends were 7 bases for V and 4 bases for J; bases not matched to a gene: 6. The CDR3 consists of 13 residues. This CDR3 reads CAINAGGFYGYTF. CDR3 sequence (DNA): TGTGCCATCAACGCAGGGGGGTTCTATGGCTACACCTTC.

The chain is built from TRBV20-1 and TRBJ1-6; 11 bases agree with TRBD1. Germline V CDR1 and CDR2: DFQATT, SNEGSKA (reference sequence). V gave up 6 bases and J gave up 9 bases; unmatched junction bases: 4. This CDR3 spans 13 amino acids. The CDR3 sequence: CSAGQGAGSPLHF. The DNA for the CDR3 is TGCAGTGCAGGACAGGGGGCCGGTTCACCCCTCCACTTT.

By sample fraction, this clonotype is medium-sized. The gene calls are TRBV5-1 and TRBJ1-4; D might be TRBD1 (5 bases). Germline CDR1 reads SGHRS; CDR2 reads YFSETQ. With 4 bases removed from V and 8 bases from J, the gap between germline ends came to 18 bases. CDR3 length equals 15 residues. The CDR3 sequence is CASSRAGTRGEKLFF. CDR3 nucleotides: TGCGCCAGCAGCCGGGCCGGAACAAGGGGAGAAAAACTGTTTTTT.

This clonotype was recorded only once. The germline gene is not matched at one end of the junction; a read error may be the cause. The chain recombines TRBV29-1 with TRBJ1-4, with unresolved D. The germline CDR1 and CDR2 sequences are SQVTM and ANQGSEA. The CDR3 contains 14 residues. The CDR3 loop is CIVELDPEDEKLFF. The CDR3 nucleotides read TGCATCGTTGAATTGGACCCCGAGGATGAAAAACTGTTTTTT. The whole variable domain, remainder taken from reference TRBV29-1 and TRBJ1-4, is SAVISQKPSRDICQRGTSLTIQCQVDSQVTMMFWYRQQPGQSLTLIATANQGSEATYESGFVIDKFPISRPNLTFSTLTVSNMSPEDSSIYLCIVELDPEDEKLFFGSGTQLSVL.

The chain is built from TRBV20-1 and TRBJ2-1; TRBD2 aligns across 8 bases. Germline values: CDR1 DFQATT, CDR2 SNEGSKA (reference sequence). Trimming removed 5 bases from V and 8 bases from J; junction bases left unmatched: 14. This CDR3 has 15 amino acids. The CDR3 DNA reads TGCAGTGCTCCCCGCCGGGGACTAGTTTTCGATGAGCAGTTCTTC. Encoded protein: CSAPRRGLVFDEQFF.

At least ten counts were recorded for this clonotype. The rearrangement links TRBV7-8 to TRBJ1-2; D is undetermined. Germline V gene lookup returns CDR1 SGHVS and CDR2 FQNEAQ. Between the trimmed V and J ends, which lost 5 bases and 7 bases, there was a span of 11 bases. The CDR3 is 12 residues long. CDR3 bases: TGTGCCAGCAGCCCCTGGTTGACTGGCTACACCTTC. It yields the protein CASSPWLTGYTF.

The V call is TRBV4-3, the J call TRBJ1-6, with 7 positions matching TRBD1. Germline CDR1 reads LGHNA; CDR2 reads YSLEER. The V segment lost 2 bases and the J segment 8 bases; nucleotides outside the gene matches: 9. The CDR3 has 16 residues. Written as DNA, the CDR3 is TGCGCCAGCAGCCAATTGTACGGACAGGACGATTCACCCCTCCACTTT. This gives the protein CASSQLYGQDDSPLHF.

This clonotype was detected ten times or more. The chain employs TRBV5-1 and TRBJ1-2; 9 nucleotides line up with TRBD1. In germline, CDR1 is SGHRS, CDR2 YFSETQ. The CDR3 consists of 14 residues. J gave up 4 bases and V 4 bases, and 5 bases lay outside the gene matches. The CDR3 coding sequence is TGCGCCAGCAGCCCCCCGGACAGGGGCTATGGCTACACCTTC. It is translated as CASSPPDRGYGYTF.

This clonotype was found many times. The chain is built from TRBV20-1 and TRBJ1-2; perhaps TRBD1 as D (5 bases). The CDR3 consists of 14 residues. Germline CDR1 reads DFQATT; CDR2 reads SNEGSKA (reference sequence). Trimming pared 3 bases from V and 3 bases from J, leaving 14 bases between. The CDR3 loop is CSARRGSRDYGYTF. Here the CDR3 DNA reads TGCAGTGCTAGGCGGGGGAGTAGAGACTATGGCTACACCTTC.